The T cell receptor beta chain described here comes from a study of cytomegalovirus exposure and HLA in healthy donors. This CDR3 has 15 amino acids. Germline trimming cut 3 bases from V and 4 bases from J; bases unmatched to any gene: 1. The germline CDR1 and CDR2 sequences are SGHVS and FNYEAQ. Researchers ran the PCR with 60 Vbeta and 13 Jbeta primers. Sequenced by immunoSEQ multiplex PCR; TCRdb stores in-frame clones only, minus some. This table holds under 150,000 clones, roughly 9.9% found once. Study results and caveats: Of the V segments, some could not be distinguished, including TRBV6-2 and TRBV6-3, and were excluded.

Concerning this clone: What it recognizes is unknown.

The chain combines TRBV7-6 with TRBJ2-5, with TRBD2 matching over 14 bases. The sequenced material came from PBMCs. This TCR was recovered from a man aged 30 to 45 in good health and CMV-seronegative. The CDR3 nucleotides are TGTGCCAGCAGCTTCGGACTAGCGGGAGGAGAGACCCAGTACTTC. As protein: CASSFGLAGGETQYF.